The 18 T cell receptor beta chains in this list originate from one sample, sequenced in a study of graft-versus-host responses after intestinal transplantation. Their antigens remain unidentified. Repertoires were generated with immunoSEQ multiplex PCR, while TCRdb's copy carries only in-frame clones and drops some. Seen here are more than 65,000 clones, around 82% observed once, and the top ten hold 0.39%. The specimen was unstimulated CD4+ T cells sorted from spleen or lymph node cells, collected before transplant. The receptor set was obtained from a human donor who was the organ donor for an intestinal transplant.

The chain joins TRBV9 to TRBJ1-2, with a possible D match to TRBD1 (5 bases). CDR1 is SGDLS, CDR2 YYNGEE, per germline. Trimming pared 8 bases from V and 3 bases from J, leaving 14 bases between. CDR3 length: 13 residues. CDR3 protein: CARSSRTHYGYTF. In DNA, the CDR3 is TGTGCCAGATCTTCCCGGACACACTATGGCTACACCTTC. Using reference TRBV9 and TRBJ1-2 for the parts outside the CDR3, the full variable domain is DSGVTQTPKHLITATGQRVTLRCSPRSGDLSVYWYQQSLDQGLQFLIQYYNGEERAKGNILERFSAQQFPDLHSELNLSSLELGDSALYFCARSSRTHYGYTFGSGTRLTVV.

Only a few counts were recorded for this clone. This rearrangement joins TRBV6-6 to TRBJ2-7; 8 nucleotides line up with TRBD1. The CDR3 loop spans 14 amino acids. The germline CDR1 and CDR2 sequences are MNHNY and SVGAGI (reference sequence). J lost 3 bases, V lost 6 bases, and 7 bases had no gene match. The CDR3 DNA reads TGTGCCAGCAGGAAGCAGGGGGCAGACTACGAGCAGTACGTC. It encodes CASRKQGADYEQYV.

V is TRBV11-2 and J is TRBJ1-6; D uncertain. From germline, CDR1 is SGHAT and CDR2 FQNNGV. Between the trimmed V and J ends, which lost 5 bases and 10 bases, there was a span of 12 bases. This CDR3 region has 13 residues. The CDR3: CASSPYPPSPLHF. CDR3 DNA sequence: TGTGCCAGCAGCCCTTATCCCCCGTCACCCCTCCACTTT.

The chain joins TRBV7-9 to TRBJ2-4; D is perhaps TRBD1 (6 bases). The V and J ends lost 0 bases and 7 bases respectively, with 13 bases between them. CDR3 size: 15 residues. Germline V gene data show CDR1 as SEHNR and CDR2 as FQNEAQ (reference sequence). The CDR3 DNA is TGTGCCAGCAGCTTAGCGGGGGCCGAGAGGAACATTCAGTACTTC. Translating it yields CASSLAGAERNIQYF.

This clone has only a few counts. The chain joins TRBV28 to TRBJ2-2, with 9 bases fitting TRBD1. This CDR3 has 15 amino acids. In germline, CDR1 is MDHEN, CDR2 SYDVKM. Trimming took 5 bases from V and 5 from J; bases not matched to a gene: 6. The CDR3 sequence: CASSLGTGRTGELFF. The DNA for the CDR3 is TGTGCCAGCAGTCTCGGGACAGGGCGGACCGGGGAGCTGTTTTTT.

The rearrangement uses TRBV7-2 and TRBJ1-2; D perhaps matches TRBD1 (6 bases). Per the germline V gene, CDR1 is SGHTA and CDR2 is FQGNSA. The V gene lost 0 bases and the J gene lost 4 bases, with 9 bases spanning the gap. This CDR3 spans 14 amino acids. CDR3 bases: TGTGCCAGCAGCTTAGCCGGGACACCCTATGGCTACACCTTC. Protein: CASSLAGTPYGYTF.

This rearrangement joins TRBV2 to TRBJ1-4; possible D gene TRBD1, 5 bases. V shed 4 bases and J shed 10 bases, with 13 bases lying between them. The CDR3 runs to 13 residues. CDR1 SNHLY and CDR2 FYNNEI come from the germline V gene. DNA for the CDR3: TGTGCCAGCAGTGGGGACCCCGGGAGAAAACTGTTTTTT. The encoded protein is CASSGDPGRKLFF. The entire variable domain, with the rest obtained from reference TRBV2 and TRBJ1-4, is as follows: EPEVTQTPSHQVTQMGQEVILRCVPISNHLYFYWYRQILGQKVEFLVSFYNNEISEKSEIFDDQFSVERPDGSNFTLKIRSTKLEDSAMYFCASSGDPGRKLFFGSGTQLSVL.

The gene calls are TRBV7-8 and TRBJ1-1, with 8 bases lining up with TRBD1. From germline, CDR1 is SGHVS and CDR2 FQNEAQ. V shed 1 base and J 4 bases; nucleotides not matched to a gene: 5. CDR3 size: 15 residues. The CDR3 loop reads CASSLVQGAVTEAFF. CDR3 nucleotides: TGTGCCAGCAGCTTAGTCCAGGGGGCGGTCACTGAAGCTTTCTTT.

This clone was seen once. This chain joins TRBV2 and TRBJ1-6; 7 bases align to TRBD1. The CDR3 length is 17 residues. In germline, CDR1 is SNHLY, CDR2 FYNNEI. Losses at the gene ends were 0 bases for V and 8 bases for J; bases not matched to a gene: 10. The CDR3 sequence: CASSEASRGSGDSPLHF. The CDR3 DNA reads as TGTGCCAGCAGTGAAGCGTCCAGGGGGAGTGGGGATTCACCCCTCCACTTT.

Written as DNA, the CDR3 is TGTGCCAGCAGGGAACTGTCTGCCGGGACTAGGGAGACCCAGTACTTC. As protein: CASRELSAGTRETQYF. The chain links TRBV6-1 to TRBJ2-5; TRBD2 matches 8 bases. Germline V CDR1 and CDR2: MNHNS, SASEGT. Trimming at V came to 6 bases and at J to 5 bases, leaving 14 bases not matched to a gene. The CDR3 sequence is 16 residues long.

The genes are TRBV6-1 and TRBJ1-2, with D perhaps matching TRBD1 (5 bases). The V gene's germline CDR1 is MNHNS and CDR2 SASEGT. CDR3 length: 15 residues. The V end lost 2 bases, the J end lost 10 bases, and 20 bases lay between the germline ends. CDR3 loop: CASSEIRTQLVVYTF. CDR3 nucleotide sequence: TGTGCCAGCAGTGAAATAAGGACACAGTTGGTAGTCTACACCTTC.

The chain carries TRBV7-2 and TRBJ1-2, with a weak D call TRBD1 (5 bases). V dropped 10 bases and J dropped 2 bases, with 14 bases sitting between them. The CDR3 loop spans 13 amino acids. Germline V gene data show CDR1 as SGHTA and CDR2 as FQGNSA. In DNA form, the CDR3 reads TGTGCCACCGGCCGGACACGAAACTATGGCTACACCTTC. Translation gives CATGRTRNYGYTF.

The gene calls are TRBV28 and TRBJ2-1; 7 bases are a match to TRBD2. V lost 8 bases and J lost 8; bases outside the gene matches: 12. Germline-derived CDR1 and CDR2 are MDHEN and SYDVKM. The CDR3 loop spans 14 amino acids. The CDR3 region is CASRGEGGVDEQFF. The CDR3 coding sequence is TGTGCCAGCCGTGGGGAGGGAGGGGTGGATGAGCAGTTCTTC.

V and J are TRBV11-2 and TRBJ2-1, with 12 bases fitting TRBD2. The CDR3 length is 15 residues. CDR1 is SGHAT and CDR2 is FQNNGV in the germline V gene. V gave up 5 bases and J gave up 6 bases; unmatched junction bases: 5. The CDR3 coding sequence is TGTGCCAGCAGCCAACTAGCGGGGGGTATCAATGAGCAGTTCTTC. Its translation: CASSQLAGGINEQFF.

As DNA, the CDR3 is TGTGCCAGTAGTGGAGTTTTGGCGGCCGGGTTTGGTAATTCACCCCTCCACTTT. It codes for CASSGVLAAGFGNSPLHF. The V and J genes are TRBV19 and TRBJ1-6, with D unclear. V gave up 5 bases and J gave up 6 bases, with 23 bases separating them. The CDR3 length is 18 residues. Germline lookup yields CDR1 LNHDA and CDR2 SQIVND (reference sequence).

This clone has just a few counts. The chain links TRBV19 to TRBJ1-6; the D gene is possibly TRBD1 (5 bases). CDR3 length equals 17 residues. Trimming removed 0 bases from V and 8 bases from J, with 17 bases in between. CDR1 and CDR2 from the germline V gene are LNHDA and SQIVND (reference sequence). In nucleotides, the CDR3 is TGTGCCAGTAGTATAGACCACGGTGGCAGGGTTGATTCACCCCTCCACTTT. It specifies CASSIDHGGRVDSPLHF.

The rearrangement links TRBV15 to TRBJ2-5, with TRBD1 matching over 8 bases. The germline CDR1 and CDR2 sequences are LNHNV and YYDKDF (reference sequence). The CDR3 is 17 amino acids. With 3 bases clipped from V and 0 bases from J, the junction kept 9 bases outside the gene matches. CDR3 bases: TGTGCCACCAGCAGGCCAGGGGGCAGGGGGTACCAAGAGACCCAGTACTTC. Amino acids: CATSRPGGRGYQETQYF.

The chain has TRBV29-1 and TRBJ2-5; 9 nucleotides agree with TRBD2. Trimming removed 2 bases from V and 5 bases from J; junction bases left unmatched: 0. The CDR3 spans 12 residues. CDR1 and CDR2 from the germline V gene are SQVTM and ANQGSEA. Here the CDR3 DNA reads TGCAGCGTTGAACTAGCGGGGGAGACCCAGTACTTC. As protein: CSVELAGETQYF.